The rows below give T cell receptor beta chains drawn from one sample of a study of shared clonotypes between healthy human individuals. TCRdb's copy holds only in-frame clones and misses some; the assay was immunoSEQ multiplex PCR. The sample comprises 2 million or so clones, about 95% of which are singletons, and 0.9% to 1.3% rests with the top ten. The sample consisted of naive CD8+ T cells sorted from blood. These receptors were collected from a man younger than 35 in good health. The CDR3 runs from the conserved cysteine through the conserved F or W. The D gene is left open where the match is weak. The size entry is marked missing in some rows and otherwise reads once, few, many or a size class.

j_call d_call clone_size v_call cdr3_nt cdr3_aa
TRBJ2-7 TRBD2 - TRBV6-6 TGTGCCAGCAGTTATAGCGGGACACACGAGCAGTACTTC CASSYSGTHEQYF
TRBJ1-1 - once TRBV30 TGTGCCTGGAACGTGGGGGCGTACACTGAAGCTTTCTTT CAWNVGAYTEAFF
TRBJ2-3 - - TRBV9 TGTGCCAGCAGCGCGGGTTTGCCCTCACAGACCACAGATACGCAGTATTTT CASSAGLPSQTTDTQYF
TRBJ2-3 - - TRBV7-6 TGTGCCAGCAGCTTAGACTGGGCGGATCGGAGTACCCCCACAGATACGCAGTATTTT CASSLDWADRSTPTDTQYF
TRBJ1-3 - - TRBV5-8 TGTGCCAGCAGGGCTGACAGAAGCTCTGGAAACACCATATATTTT CASRADRSSGNTIYF
TRBJ2-7 - - TRBV27 TGTGCCAGCAGTTTATTCAGGGGAGGGACCTACGAGCAGTACTTC CASSLFRGGTYEQYF
TRBJ1-2 - - TRBV6-6 TGTGCCAGCAGTTACACCACAGGCCTCTATGGCTACACCTTC CASSYTTGLYGYTF
TRBJ2-3 - - TRBV19 TGTGCCAGTAGTGCACGGACCGATCTAAATACGCAGTATTTT CASSARTDLNTQYF
TRBJ1-2 TRBD1 - TRBV4-1 TGCGCCAGCAGCCAAGTGGTCACAGGGGTAGATGGCTACACCTTC CASSQVVTGVDGYTF
TRBJ2-5 - - TRBV11-2 TGTGCCAGCAGCCAAGGTTACCTAGAGATGCAAGAGACCCAGTACTTC CASSQGYLEMQETQYF
TRBJ2-1 - - TRBV5-1 TGCGCCAGCAGCCTGGGGGCTTGGAATGAGCAGTTCTTC CASSLGAWNEQFF
TRBJ2-3 - - TRBV13 TGTGCCAGCAGCTCAAGCCACGTACCCTACTCCACAGATACGCAGTATTTT CASSSSHVPYSTDTQYF
TRBJ2-3 - - TRBV29-1 TGCAGCGTGGAAGGGCTCCCGCGGGATACGCAGTATTTT CSVEGLPRDTQYF
TRBJ2-7 - - TRBV9 TGTGCCAGCAGCGCCGGGGTACTCCTCGAGCAGTACTTC CASSAGVLLEQYF
TRBJ2-7 - - TRBV9 TGTGCCAGCAGCGTAGGGGCGAAGACCTACGAGCAGTACTTC CASSVGAKTYEQYF
TRBJ2-2 - - TRBV11-2 TGTGCCAGCAGCTCCGACCGGGCCGGGGAGCTGTTTTTT CASSSDRAGELFF
TRBJ1-1 - - TRBV30 TGTGCCTGGAACAATGGGGAGGGCACTGAAGCTTTCTTT CAWNNGEGTEAFF
TRBJ2-7 - - TRBV10-3 TGTGCCATCAGCGAGACAGAACCTTCCTACGAGCAGTACTTC CAISETEPSYEQYF
TRBJ2-7 - - TRBV27 TGTGCCAGCAGTTTGGTCAGGGTTGGGTACGAGCAGTACTTC CASSLVRVGYEQYF
TRBJ1-6 - - TRBV19 TGTGCCAGTAGTAGCCTGGAACAGTATAATTCACCCCTCCACTTT CASSSLEQYNSPLHF
TRBJ2-7 TRBD1 - TRBV29-1 TGCAGCGTAGTCGACAGGGGAAACGAGCAGTACTTC CSVVDRGNEQYF
TRBJ1-2 - - TRBV4-3 TGCGCCAGCAGCCAAAGGTGGGATACTTCTAACTATGGCTACACCTTC CASSQRWDTSNYGYTF
TRBJ1-1 TRBD1 - TRBV11-3 TGTGCCAGCAGCTTGACATGGTGGGGACAGGTGAACACTGAAGCTTTCTTT CASSLTWWGQVNTEAFF
TRBJ2-7 - - TRBV27 TGTGCCAGCAGTTTTAACGCACACTCCTACGAGCAGTACTTC CASSFNAHSYEQYF
TRBJ2-6 - - TRBV6-5 TGTGCCAGCAGCTCAGGGCAGGGGGCCAACGTCCTGACTTTC CASSSGQGANVLTF
TRBJ2-2 - - TRBV6-6 TGTGCCAGCAGTACTAAGAAGAACACCGGGGAGCTGTTTTTT CASSTKKNTGELFF
TRBJ2-7 - - TRBV9 TGTGCCAGCAGCGAGTCGGGACTCAACTACGAGCAGTACTTC CASSESGLNYEQYF
TRBJ1-1 - - TRBV5-6 TGTGCCAGCAGCTCCCAGTTTGAGAGGGACACTGAAGCTTTCTTT CASSSQFERDTEAFF
TRBJ1-2 - once TRBV4-2 TGTGCCAGCAGCCAAGCTACCACAGTATCAGTAGGCTACACCTTC CASSQATTVSVGYTF
TRBJ2-7 TRBD1 once TRBV5-1 TGCGCCAGCAGCTTTTGGACAGGGAGCGAGCAGTACTTC CASSFWTGSEQYF
TRBJ1-2 TRBD1 once TRBV27 TGTGCCAGCAGTCGGGGACAGGGGCCGGGCTATGGCTACACCTTC CASSRGQGPGYGYTF
TRBJ2-1 TRBD2 - TRBV10-2 TGCGCCAGCAGTTACGGGACTAGCGGGTACAATGAGCAGTTCTTC CASSYGTSGYNEQFF
TRBJ2-2 - once TRBV9 TGTGCCAGCAGCGTAGGGTGGACCGGGGAGCTGTTTTTT CASSVGWTGELFF
TRBJ2-1 - - TRBV29-1 TGCAGCGTTGGTCAGGGAGAGCAGTTCTTC CSVGQGEQFF
TRBJ1-5 - few TRBV30 TGTGCCTGGAGTGTACAGAATCAGCCCCAGCATTTT CAWSVQNQPQHF
TRBJ2-1 - - TRBV7-6 TGTGCCAGCAGCCTCAGTCTTGGGGATGAGCAGTTCTTC CASSLSLGDEQFF
TRBJ2-1 - - TRBV6-5 TGTGCCAGCAGCCACGACTCACTAGTGTGGAATGAGCAGTTCTTC CASSHDSLVWNEQFF
TRBJ2-7 TRBD1 - TRBV27 TGTGCCAGCAGTTTCATCCAGGGGGCTCGAGAGCAGTACTTC CASSFIQGAREQYF
TRBJ2-6 TRBD1 - TRBV10-3 TGTGCCATCAGTGAGTCCCAGGGGGCCTTCTCTGGGGCCAACGTCCTGACTTTC CAISESQGAFSGANVLTF
TRBJ2-1 - - TRBV7-2 TGTGCCAGCAGCTTAGACGGGGCCGAATACAATGAGCAGTTCTTC CASSLDGAEYNEQFF